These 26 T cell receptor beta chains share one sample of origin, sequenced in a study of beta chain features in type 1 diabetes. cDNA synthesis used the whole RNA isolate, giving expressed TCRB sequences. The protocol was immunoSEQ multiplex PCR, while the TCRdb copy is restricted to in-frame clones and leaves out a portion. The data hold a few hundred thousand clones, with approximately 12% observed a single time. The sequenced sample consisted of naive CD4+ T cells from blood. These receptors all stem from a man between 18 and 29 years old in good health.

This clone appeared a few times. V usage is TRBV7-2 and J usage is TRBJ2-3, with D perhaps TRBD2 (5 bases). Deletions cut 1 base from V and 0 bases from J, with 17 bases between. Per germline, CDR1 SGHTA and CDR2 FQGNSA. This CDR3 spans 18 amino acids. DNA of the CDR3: TGTGCCAGCAGCTTAGGGGTGCCAGCGGCTACTAGCACAGATACGCAGTATTTT. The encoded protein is CASSLGVPAATSTDTQYF.

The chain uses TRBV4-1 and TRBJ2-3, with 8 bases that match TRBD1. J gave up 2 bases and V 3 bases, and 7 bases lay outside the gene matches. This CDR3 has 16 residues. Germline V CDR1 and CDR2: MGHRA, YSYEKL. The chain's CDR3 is CASSHGDRRSTDTQYF. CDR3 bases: TGCGCCAGCAGCCACGGGGACAGGCGATCCACAGATACGCAGTATTTT.

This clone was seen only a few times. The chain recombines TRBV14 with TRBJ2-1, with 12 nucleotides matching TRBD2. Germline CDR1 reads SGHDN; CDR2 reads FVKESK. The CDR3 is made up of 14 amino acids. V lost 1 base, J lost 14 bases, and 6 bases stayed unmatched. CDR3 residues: CASSQGLAGAGEFF. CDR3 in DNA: TGTGCCAGCAGCCAAGGACTAGCGGGAGCGGGAGAGTTCTTC. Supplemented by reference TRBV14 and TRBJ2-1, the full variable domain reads EAGVTQFPSHSVIEKGQTVTLRCDPISGHDNLYWYRRVMGKEIKFLLHFVKESKQDESGMPNNRFLAERTGGTYSTLKVQPAELEDSGVYFCASSQGLAGAGEFFGPGTRLTVL.

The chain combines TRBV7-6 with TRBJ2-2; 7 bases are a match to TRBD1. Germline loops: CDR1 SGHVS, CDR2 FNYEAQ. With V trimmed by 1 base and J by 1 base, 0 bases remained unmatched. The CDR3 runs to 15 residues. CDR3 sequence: CASSLGQGNTGELFF. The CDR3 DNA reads TGTGCCAGCAGCTTAGGACAGGGGAACACCGGGGAGCTGTTTTTT.

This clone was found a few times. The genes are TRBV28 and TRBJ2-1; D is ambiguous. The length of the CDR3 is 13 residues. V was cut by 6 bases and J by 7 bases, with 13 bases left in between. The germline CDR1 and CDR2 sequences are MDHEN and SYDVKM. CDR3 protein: CASSRTTGNEQFF. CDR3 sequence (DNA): TGTGCCAGCAGCCGTACGACGGGTAATGAGCAGTTCTTC.

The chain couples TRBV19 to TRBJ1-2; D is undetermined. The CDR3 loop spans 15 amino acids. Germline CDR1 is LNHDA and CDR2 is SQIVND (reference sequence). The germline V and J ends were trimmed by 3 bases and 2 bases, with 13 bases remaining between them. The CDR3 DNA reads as TGTGCCAGTAGTATCGCGCGAAACCTGAACTATGGCTACACCTTC. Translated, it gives CASSIARNLNYGYTF. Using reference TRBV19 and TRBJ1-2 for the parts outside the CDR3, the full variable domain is DGGITQSPKYLFRKEGQNVTLSCEQNLNHDAMYWYRQDPGQGLRLIYYSQIVNDFQKGDIAEGYSVSREKKESFPLTVTSAQKNPTAFYLCASSIARNLNYGYTFGSGTRLTVV.

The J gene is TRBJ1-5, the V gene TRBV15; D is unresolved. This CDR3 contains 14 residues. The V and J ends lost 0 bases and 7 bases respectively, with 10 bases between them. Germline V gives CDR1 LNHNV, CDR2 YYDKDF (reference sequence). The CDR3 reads CATSRDGVRQPQHF. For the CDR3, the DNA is TGTGCCACCAGCAGAGACGGGGTTAGGCAGCCCCAGCATTTT.

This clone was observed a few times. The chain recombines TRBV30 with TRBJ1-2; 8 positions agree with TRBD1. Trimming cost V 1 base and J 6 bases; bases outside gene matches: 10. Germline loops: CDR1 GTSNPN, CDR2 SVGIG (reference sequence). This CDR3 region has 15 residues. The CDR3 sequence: CAWSAGGGSYNGYTF. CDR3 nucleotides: TGTGCCTGGAGTGCAGGGGGCGGTTCCTATAATGGCTACACCTTC.

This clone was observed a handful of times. The CDR3 reads CASSPPSRYNEQFF. In DNA form, the CDR3 reads TGTGCCAGCAGCCCTCCTAGTAGGTACAATGAGCAGTTCTTC. The rearrangement uses TRBV6-6 and TRBJ2-1; D is undetermined. CDR3 length: 14 amino acids. Germline lookup yields CDR1 MNHNY and CDR2 SVGAGI (reference sequence). V was trimmed by 6 bases and J by 4 bases, leaving 13 bases between them.

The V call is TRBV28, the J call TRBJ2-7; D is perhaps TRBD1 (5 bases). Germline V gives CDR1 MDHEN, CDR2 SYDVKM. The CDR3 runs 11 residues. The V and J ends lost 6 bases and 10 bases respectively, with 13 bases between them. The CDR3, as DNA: TGTGCCAGCAGCAGGGTTTTCTCACAGTACTTC. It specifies CASSRVFSQYF.

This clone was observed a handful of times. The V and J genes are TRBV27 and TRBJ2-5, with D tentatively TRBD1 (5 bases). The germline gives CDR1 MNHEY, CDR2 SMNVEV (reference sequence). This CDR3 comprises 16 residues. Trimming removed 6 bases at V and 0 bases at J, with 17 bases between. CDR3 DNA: TGTGCCAGCAGCCCCGTGGGGCAGGCCTACCAAGAGACCCAGTACTTC. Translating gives CASSPVGQAYQETQYF.

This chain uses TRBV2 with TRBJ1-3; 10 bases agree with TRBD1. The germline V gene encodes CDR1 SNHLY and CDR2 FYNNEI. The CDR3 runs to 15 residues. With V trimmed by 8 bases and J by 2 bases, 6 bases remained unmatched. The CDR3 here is CASPGTGDAGNTIYF. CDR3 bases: TGTGCCAGCCCCGGGACAGGGGACGCTGGAAACACCATATATTTT.

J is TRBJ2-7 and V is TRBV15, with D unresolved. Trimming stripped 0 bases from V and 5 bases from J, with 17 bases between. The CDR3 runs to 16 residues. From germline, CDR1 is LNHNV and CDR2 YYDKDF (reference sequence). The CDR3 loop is CATSRDIGSQAHEQYF. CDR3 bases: TGTGCCACCAGCAGAGATATTGGCTCTCAGGCCCACGAGCAGTACTTC.

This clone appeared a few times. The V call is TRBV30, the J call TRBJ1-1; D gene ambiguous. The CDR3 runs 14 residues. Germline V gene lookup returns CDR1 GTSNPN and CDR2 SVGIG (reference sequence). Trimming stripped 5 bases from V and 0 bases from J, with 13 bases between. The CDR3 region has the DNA TGTGCCTGGTTAAAAGGAGGGATGAACACTGAAGCTTTCTTT. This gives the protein CAWLKGGMNTEAFF.

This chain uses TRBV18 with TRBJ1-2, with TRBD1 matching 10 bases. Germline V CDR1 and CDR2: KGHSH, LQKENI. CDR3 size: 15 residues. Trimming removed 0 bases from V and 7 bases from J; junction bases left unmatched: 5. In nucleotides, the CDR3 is TGTGCCAGCTCACCACCGGGACAGGGGTCCGGTGGCTACACCTTC. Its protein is CASSPPGQGSGGYTF. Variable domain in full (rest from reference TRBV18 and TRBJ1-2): NAGVMQNPRHLVRRRGQEARLRCSPMKGHSHVYWYRQLPEEGLKFMVYLQKENIIDESGMPKERFSAEFPKEGPSILRIQQVVRGDSAAYFCASSPPGQGSGGYTFGSGTRLTVV.

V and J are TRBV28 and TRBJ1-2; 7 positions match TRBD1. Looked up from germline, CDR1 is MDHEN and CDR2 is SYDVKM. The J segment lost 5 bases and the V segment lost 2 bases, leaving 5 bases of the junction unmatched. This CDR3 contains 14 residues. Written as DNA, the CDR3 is TGTGCCAGCAGTTTAGAGGGGGCTTGGTATGGCTACACCTTC. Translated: CASSLEGAWYGYTF.

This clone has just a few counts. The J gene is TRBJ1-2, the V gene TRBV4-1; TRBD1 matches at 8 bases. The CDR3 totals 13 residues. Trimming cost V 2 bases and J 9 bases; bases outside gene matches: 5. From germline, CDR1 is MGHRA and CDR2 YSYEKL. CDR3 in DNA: TGCGCCAGCAGCCAAAACAGGGGGTCGCGCTACACCTTC. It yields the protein CASSQNRGSRYTF.

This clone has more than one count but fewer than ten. The DNA for the CDR3 is TGTGCCAGCAGCCGCGGACAGGTCCGGAACACCATATATTTT. It is translated as CASSRGQVRNTIYF. The chain joins TRBV5-6 to TRBJ1-3, with TRBD1 identical over 7 bases. Unmatched junction bases numbered 8, after V lost 4 bases and J lost 7 bases. Germline loops: CDR1 SGHDT, CDR2 YYEEEE. The CDR3 contains 14 residues.

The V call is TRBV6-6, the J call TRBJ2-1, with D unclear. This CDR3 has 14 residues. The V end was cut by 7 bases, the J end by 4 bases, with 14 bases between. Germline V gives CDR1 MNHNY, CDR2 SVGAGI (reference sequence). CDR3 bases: TGTGCCAGCAACAGCTACGCCGTATACAATGAGCAGTTCTTC. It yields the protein CASNSYAVYNEQFF.

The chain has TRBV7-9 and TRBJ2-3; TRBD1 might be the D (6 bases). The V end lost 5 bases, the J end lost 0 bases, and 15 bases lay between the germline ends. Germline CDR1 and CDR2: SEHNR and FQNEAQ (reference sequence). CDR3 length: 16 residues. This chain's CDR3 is CASSPPGTSSTDTQYF. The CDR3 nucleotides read TGTGCCAGCAGCCCACCCGGGACATCTAGCACAGATACGCAGTATTTT.

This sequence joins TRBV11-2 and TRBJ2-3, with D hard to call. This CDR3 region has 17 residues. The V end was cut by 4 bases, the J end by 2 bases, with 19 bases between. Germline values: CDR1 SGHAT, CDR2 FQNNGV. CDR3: CASSSTGGPITTDTQYF. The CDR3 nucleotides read TGTGCCAGCAGCTCCACCGGCGGTCCCATAACCACAGATACGCAGTATTTT.

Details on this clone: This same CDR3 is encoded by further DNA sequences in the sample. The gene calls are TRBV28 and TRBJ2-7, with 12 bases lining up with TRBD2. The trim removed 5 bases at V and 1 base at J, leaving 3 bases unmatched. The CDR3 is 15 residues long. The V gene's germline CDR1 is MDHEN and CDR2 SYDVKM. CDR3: CASSLLAGGSYEQYF. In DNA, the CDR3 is TGTGCCAGCAGTCTCCTAGCGGGGGGGTCCTACGAGCAGTACTTC.

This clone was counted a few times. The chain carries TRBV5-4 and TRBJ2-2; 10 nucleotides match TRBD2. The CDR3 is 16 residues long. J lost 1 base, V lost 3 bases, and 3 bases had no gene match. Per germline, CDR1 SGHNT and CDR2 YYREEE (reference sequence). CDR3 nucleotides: TGTGCCAGCAGCTCCCGGACTAGCGGGAACACCGGGGAGCTGTTTTTT. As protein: CASSSRTSGNTGELFF.

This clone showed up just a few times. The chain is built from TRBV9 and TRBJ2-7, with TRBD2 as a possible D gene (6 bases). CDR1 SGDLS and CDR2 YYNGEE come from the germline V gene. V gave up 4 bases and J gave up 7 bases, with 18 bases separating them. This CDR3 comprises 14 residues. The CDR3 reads CASSPGGGGWEQYF. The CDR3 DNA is TGTGCCAGCAGCCCTGGGGGAGGTGGATGGGAGCAGTACTTC.

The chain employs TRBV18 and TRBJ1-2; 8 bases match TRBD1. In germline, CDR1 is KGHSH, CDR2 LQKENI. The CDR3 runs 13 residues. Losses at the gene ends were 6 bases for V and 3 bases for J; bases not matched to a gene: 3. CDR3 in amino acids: CASSPTGDYGYTF. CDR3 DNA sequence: TGTGCCAGCTCCCCGACAGGGGACTATGGCTACACCTTC.

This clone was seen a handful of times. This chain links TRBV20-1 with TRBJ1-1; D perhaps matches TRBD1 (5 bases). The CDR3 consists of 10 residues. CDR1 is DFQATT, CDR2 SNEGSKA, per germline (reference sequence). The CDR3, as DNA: TGCAGGATCCCAGGGTCTGAAGCTTTCTTT. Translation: CRIPGSEAFF.